These T cell receptor beta chains were read from a single sample in a study of CD8+CD57+ T cells in acquired aplastic anemia. TCRdb re-called the reads with MiXCR, one entry per CDR3 protein. The table shows around 150,000 distinct CDR3 sequences, with approximately 40% occurring only once. The sequencing input was sorted CD4+, CD8+, or CD8+CD57+ T cells (not recorded which) from PBMCs. The source is a human donor in good health. The CDR3 runs from the conserved cysteine through the conserved F or W.

CDR3 length: 13
V gene: TRBV7-9
J gene: TRBJ1-3
CDR3 protein: CASSLSSGNTIYF

CDR3 length: 16
V gene: TRBV10-3
J gene: TRBJ1-2
CDR3 protein: CAISTGTDSQNYGYTF

CDR3 length: 14
V gene: TRBV5-1
J gene: TRBJ1-1
CDR3 protein: CASSLAGRDYEAFF

CDR3 length: 13
V gene: TRBV29-1
J gene: TRBJ1-1
CDR3 protein: CSGEWGRDTEAFF

CDR3 length: 16
V gene: TRBV5-1
J gene: TRBJ1-4
CDR3 protein: CASSLMLGATNEKLFF

CDR3 length: 13
V gene: TRBV7-7
J gene: TRBJ2-1
CDR3 protein: CASSPSGGGQQFF

CDR3 length: 13
V gene: TRBV7-2
J gene: TRBJ1-4
CDR3 protein: CASSFGPNEKLFF

CDR3 length: 15
V gene: TRBV19
J gene: TRBJ2-7
CDR3 protein: CASSISQGVTYEQYF

CDR3 length: 14
V gene: TRBV4-1
J gene: TRBJ1-2
CDR3 protein: CASSQERFRDGYTF

CDR3 length: 15
V gene: TRBV6-5
J gene: TRBJ1-5
CDR3 protein: CASSFRTGPNQPQHF

CDR3 length: 14
V gene: TRBV29-1
J gene: TRBJ1-1
CDR3 protein: CSAKKQGAATEAFF

CDR3 length: 15
V gene: TRBV29-1
J gene: TRBJ1-1
CDR3 protein: CSVFWRLQGNTEAFF

CDR3 length: 15
V gene: TRBV13
J gene: TRBJ2-5
CDR3 protein: CASSHPRGHQETQYF

CDR3 length: 16
V gene: TRBV10-3
J gene: TRBJ2-3
CDR3 protein: CAISDPGVVGPDTRYF

CDR3 length: 12
V gene: TRBV7-9
J gene: TRBJ2-1
CDR3 protein: CASSRSSGEQFF

CDR3 length: 14
V gene: TRBV29-1
J gene: TRBJ2-5
CDR3 protein: CSAATGRGRETQYF